This paragraph reports one T cell receptor beta chain. These data are taken from a study of T cell responses to AZD1222 COVID-19 vaccine. V lost 2 bases and J 5 bases, leaving 9 bases between the germline ends. CDR1 is MNHNS and CDR2 is SASEGT in the germline V gene. This CDR3 is built from 13 residues. Sequenced by immunoSEQ multiplex PCR; TCRdb stores in-frame clones only, minus some. The data contain about 81,000 clones, around 93% of them singletons. The sequence was obtained from an adult who received the AZD1222 COVID-19 vaccine. J is TRBJ1-1 and V is TRBV6-1, with TRBD1 as a possible D gene (5 bases). The source was peripheral blood, collected 28 days after the second AZD1222 dose. The CDR3 sequence is CASSEIGGTEAFF. The CDR3 nucleotides read TGTGCCAGCAGTGAAATTGGGGGAACTGAAGCTTTCTTT.